These 8 T cell receptor beta chains were sequenced from one sample in a study of spatial heterogeneity in lung cancer. TCRdb processed the 5' RACE reads anew with MiXCR; each CDR3 protein has one entry. The sample has 39,000 or so distinct CDR3 sequences; 7.5% are singletons. Specified time point: sample taken at primary tumor resection. This material consisted of PBMCs, taken at surgery. These receptors were taken from a male donor with early-stage non-small cell lung cancer.

This clonotype was counted ten times or more. Compared with germline, one end of the junction differs, possibly owing to a read error. This chain uses TRBV6-5 with TRBJ1-2, with TRBD1 as a possible D gene (6 bases). This CDR3 has 15 amino acids. Looked up from germline, CDR1 is MNHEY and CDR2 is SVGAGI. CDR3 nucleotide sequence: TGTGCCAGCAGTTACCCTCAACCGGGAACAGGGAAGTGGGTCTTC. It encodes CASSYPQPGTGKWVF.

This clonotype was seen a few times. The rearrangement joins TRBV11-2 to TRBJ1-3; the D is unclear. Germline V gives CDR1 SGHAT, CDR2 FQNNGV. This CDR3 has 15 amino acids. V lost 1 base and J lost 3, with 10 bases in between. CDR3 loop: CASSLVTGFGNTIYF. The CDR3 DNA sequence: TGTGCCAGCAGCTTAGTGACGGGATTTGGAAACACCATATATTTT.

This clonotype has at least ten counts. V and J are TRBV7-6 and TRBJ1-2; 7 bases align to TRBD1. The CDR3 sequence is 14 residues long. V lost 5 bases and J lost 9; bases outside the gene matches: 12. The germline V gene has CDR1 SGHVS and CDR2 FNYEAQ. The CDR3 nucleotides read TGTGCCAGCAGCCCTGGTGGGCAGGGGGAAAGCTACACCTTC. Residues: CASSPGGQGESYTF.

This clonotype is medium-sized (0.01 to 0.1%). The J gene is TRBJ2-5, the V gene TRBV29-1; 11 bases line up with TRBD1. Trimming took 3 bases from V and 8 from J; bases not matched to a gene: 8. CDR3 length: 14 residues. Germline values: CDR1 SQVTM, CDR2 ANQGSEA. CDR3 sequence: CSVEVTGTGGTQYF. For the CDR3, the DNA is TGCAGCGTTGAGGTTACCGGGACAGGGGGTACCCAGTACTTC.

This clonotype was seen ten or more times. The genes are TRBV11-3 and TRBJ2-1; 7 positions match TRBD2. V shed 4 bases and J 8 bases; nucleotides not matched to a gene: 2. The CDR3 is 12 amino acids. Per germline, CDR1 SGHNT and CDR2 YENEEA. CDR3 region: CASSSAGDEQFF. DNA for the CDR3: TGTGCCAGCAGCTCCGCGGGGGATGAGCAGTTCTTC.

In this sample, this clonotype turned up many times. The chain has TRBV20-1 and TRBJ2-3; TRBD1 might be the D (5 bases). The CDR3 contains 13 residues. The V gene's germline CDR1 is DFQATT and CDR2 SNEGSKA (reference sequence). V lost 0 bases to trimming and J lost 8 bases, with 12 bases between them. The CDR3 protein is CSARDLQGATQYF. The CDR3 DNA sequence: TGCAGTGCTAGAGATCTCCAGGGTGCTACGCAGTATTTT.

This clonotype was observed a few times. The chain couples TRBV9 to TRBJ1-2; 8 nucleotides agree with TRBD1. V lost 3 bases to trimming and J lost 8 bases; unmatched junction nucleotides: 9. The CDR3 consists of 14 residues. Germline V CDR1 and CDR2: SGDLS, YYNGEE. The CDR3 DNA follows: TGTGCCAGCAGCGCAGGGGGCCTCGCCCAAGGCTACACCTTC. Protein product: CASSAGGLAQGYTF.

This clonotype showed up just a few times. The V and J genes are TRBV5-1 and TRBJ2-7; D remains ambiguous. Germline CDR1 SGHRS, CDR2 YFSETQ. V lost 0 bases, J lost 6 bases, and 10 bases lay in between. The CDR3 contains 13 residues. The CDR3 region is CASSLVGPGEQYF. The DNA for the CDR3 is TGCGCCAGCAGCTTGGTAGGTCCAGGCGAGCAGTACTTC.